The T cell receptor (beta chain) described here comes from a study of cytomegalovirus exposure and HLA in healthy donors. Whole-study findings and limits: There were about 160 TCR beta chains listed as cytomegalovirus-associated. An apparent linkage of common viral pathogens to several of the most significant clusters emerged in a later analysis.

The CDR3 has 13 residues. The PCR had 60 Vbeta and 13 Jbeta primers. In the source study's methods: In a later analysis, some 80 million unique TCR beta chains included roughly 11 million shared by two or more donors. The data were produced by immunoSEQ multiplex PCR, yet TCRdb's version contains in-frame clones alone and is incomplete. V, J and clone size reflect that table, while D and trimming were determined from the DNA. Here the sample spans more than 95,000 clones, 65% to 85% being singletons. This clone is labeled as medium-sized. The target antigen is unknown. The chain employs TRBV21-1 and TRBJ1-5. TRBV21-1 is a pseudogene segment. The specimen was PBMCs. The sequence was collected from a man in his forties or fifties in good health and CMV-seropositive. CDR3 sequence: CASSKAGDQPQHF. Written as DNA, the CDR3 is TGTGCCAGCAGCAAAGCCGGGGATCAGCCCCAGCATTTT.